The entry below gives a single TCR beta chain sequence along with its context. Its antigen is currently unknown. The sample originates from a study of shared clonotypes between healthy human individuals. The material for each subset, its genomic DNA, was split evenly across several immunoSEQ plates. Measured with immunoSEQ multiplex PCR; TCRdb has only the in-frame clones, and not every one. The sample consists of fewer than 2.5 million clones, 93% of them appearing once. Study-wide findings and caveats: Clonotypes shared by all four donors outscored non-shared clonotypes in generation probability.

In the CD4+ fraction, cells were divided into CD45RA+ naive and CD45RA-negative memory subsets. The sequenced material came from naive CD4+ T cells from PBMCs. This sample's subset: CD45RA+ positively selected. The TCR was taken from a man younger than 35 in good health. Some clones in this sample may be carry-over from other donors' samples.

CDR3 DNA: TGCGCCAGCAGCGCCTCATCTAGCACAGATACGCAGTATTTT. Its protein product is CASSASSSTDTQYF. The chain joins TRBV5-1 to TRBJ2-3; the D is unclear. V was cut by 4 bases and J by 0 bases, with 9 bases left in between. Germline lookup yields CDR1 SGHRS and CDR2 YFSETQ. This CDR3 contains 14 residues. Using reference TRBV5-1 and TRBJ2-3 for the parts outside the CDR3, the full variable domain is KAGVTQTPRYLIKTRGQQVTLSCSPISGHRSVSWYQQTPGQGLQFLFEYFSETQRNKGNFPGRFSGRQFSNSRSEMNVSTLELGDSALYLCASSASSSTDTQYFGPGTRLTVL.